A single sample is the source of the 5 T cell receptor beta chains below, sequenced in a study of glioma-infiltrating T cells after dendritic cell vaccination (dated by TCRdb to the mid-2010s). The library was prepared using the immunoSEQ multiplex PCR assay. The table was pulled from immuneACCESS by TCRdb, which kept in-frame rearrangements only. Such tables lose some clones; where checked, under half of the loss comes from unresolved V genes, and the rest has no known cause. The sample table holds just under 85,000 clones, of which around 90% were seen once. Clones ranked in the top ten supply 3% to 3.5% of the sample. This specimen consisted of blood, obtained before dendritic cell vaccination. The receptors derive from a human donor with glioblastoma.

The gene calls are TRBV7-3 and TRBJ1-1; 7 positions match TRBD1. The V gene's germline CDR1 is SGHTA and CDR2 FQGTGA. The CDR3 covers 13 residues. Trimming cost V 6 bases and J 6 bases; bases outside gene matches: 7. CDR3 sequence: CASSRGRGSEAFF. The CDR3, as DNA: TGTGCCAGCAGTCGAGGCAGGGGGTCTGAAGCTTTCTTT.

This chain connects TRBV5-4 to TRBJ1-4; D ambiguous. The CDR3 is 14 residues long. Trimming left V 4 bases short and J 3 bases short, with 10 bases between. Per the germline V gene, CDR1 is SGHNT and CDR2 is YYREEE (reference sequence). The DNA for the CDR3 is TGTGCCAGCAGCGCCGGTTTGGCTAATGAAAAACTGTTTTTT. Its protein is CASSAGLANEKLFF.

This clone is a singleton in its sample. The gene calls are TRBV5-6 and TRBJ1-2, with 8 bases lining up with TRBD1. Germline V gives CDR1 SGHDT, CDR2 YYEEEE. The trim removed 5 bases at V and 4 bases at J, leaving 16 bases unmatched. CDR3 length equals 17 residues. CDR3 loop: CASRFQTRGQGAYGYTF. The CDR3 bases are TGTGCCAGCAGGTTCCAGACTCGAGGACAGGGAGCCTATGGCTACACCTTC.

This clone has a single count. V usage is TRBV5-1 and J usage is TRBJ1-6, with D hard to call. The ends were cut back, 6 bases at V and 5 bases at J, with 12 bases in the middle. CDR3 length: 14 residues. Germline CDR1 and CDR2: SGHRS and YFSETQ. This chain's CDR3 is CASTTGGNNSPLHF. In DNA form, the CDR3 reads TGCGCCAGCACTACGGGTGGTAATAATTCACCCCTCCACTTT. The full variable domain, completed using reference TRBV5-1 and TRBJ1-6, is KAGVTQTPRYLIKTRGQQVTLSCSPISGHRSVSWYQQTPGQGLQFLFEYFSETQRNKGNFPGRFSGRQFSNSRSEMNVSTLELGDSALYLCASTTGGNNSPLHFGNGTRLTVT.

The CDR3 reads CASRPTRDKLNEQFF. The CDR3 DNA follows: TGTGCCAGCAGGCCAACCAGGGACAAACTCAATGAGCAGTTCTTC. V usage is TRBV11-3 and J usage is TRBJ2-1, with a possible D match to TRBD1 (6 bases). Trimming removed 6 bases from V and 6 bases from J, with 18 bases in between. The CDR3 length is 15 residues. Germline V gene data show CDR1 as SGHNT and CDR2 as YENEEA.